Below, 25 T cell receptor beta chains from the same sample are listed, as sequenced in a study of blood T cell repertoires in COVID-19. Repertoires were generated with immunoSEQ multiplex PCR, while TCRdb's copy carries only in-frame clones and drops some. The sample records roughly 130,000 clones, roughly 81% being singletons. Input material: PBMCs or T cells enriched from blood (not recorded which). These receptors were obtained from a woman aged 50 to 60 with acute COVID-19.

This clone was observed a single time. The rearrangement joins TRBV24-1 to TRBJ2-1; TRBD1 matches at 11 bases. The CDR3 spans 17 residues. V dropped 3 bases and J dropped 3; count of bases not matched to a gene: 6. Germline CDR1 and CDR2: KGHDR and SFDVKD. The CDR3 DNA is TGTGCCACCAGTGATCAAGCGGGGACAGGGGGCTACAATGAGCAGTTCTTC. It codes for CATSDQAGTGGYNEQFF.

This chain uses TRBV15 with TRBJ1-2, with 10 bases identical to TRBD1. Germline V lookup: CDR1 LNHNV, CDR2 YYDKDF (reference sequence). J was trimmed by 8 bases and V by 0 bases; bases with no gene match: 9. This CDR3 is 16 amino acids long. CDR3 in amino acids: CATSREEGQGEEGYTF. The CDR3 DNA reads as TGTGCCACCAGCAGAGAGGAAGGACAGGGGGAAGAAGGCTACACCTTC.

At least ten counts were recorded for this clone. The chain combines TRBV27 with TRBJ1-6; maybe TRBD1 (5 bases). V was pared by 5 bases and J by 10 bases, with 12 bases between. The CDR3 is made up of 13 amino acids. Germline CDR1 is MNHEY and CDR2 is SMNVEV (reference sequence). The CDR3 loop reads CASSAGVGSPLHF. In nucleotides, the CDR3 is TGTGCCAGCAGTGCGGGGGTAGGGTCACCCCTCCACTTT.

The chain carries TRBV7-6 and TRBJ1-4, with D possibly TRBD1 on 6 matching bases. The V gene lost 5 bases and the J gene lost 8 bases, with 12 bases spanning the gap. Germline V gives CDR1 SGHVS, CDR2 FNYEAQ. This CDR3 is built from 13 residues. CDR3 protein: CASSSHRDEKLFF. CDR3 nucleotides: TGTGCCAGCAGCAGTCACAGGGACGAAAAACTGTTTTTT.

Here the CDR3 reads CASSYEREAYGYTF. The CDR3, as DNA: TGTGCCAGCAGTTATGAAAGGGAGGCCTATGGCTACACCTTC. The chain combines TRBV6-2 or TRBV6-3 with TRBJ1-2; D is undetermined. This CDR3 is built from 14 residues. V gave up 3 bases and J gave up 4 bases, with 12 bases separating them. Germline CDR1 is MNHEY and CDR2 is SVGEGT.

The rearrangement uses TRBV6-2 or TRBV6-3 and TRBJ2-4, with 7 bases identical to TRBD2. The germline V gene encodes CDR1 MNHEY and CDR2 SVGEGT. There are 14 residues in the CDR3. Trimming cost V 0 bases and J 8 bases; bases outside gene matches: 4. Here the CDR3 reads CASSYSTGGDIQYF. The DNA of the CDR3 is TGTGCCAGCAGTTACTCGACGGGAGGAGACATTCAGTACTTC.

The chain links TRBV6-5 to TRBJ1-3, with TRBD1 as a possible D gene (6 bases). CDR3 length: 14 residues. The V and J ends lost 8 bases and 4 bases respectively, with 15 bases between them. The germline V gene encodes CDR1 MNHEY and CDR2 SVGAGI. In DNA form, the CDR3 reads TGTGCCAGCGGACAGTTGGCTGCAGGAAACACCATATATTTT. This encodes CASGQLAAGNTIYF.

The CDR3, as DNA: TGTGCCAGCAGCGTAGGCGGGCATCAGCCCCAGCATTTT. This sequence encodes CASSVGGHQPQHF. The gene calls are TRBV9 and TRBJ1-5, with D unresolved. The length of the CDR3 is 13 residues. The V end was cut by 0 bases, the J end by 5 bases, with 6 bases between. Germline CDR1 SGDLS, CDR2 YYNGEE.

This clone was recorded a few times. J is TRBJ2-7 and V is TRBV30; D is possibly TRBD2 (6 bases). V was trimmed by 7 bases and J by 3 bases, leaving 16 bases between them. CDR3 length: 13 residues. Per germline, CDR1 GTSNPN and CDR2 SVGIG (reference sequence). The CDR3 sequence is CAFGSLSGYEQYF. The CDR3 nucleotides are TGTGCCTTCGGTTCTCTTAGCGGCTACGAGCAGTACTTC. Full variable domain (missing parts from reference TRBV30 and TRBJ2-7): SQTIHQWPATLVQPVGSPLSLECTVEGTSNPNLYWYRQAAGRGLQLLFYSVGIGQISSEVPQNLSASRPQDRQFILSSKKLLLSDSGFYLCAFGSLSGYEQYFGPGTRLTVT.

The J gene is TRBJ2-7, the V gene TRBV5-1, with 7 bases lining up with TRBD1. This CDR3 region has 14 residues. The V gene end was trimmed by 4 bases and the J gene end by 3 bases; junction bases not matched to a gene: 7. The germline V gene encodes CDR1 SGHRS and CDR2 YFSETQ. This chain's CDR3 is CASSTGDRNYEQYF. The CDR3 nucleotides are TGCGCCAGCAGCACCGGGGACAGAAACTACGAGCAGTACTTC.

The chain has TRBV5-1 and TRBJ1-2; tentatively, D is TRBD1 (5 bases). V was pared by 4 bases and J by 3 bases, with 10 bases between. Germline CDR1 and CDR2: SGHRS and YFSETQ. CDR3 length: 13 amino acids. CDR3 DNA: TGCGCCAGCAGCGGCGGGACGGACTATGGCTACACCTTC. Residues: CASSGGTDYGYTF. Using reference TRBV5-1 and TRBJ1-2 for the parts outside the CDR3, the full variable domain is KAGVTQTPRYLIKTRGQQVTLSCSPISGHRSVSWYQQTPGQGLQFLFEYFSETQRNKGNFPGRFSGRQFSNSRSEMNVSTLELGDSALYLCASSGGTDYGYTFGSGTRLTVV.

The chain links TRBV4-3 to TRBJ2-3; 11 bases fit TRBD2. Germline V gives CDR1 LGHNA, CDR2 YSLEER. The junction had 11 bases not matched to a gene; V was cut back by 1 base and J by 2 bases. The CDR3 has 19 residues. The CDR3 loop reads CASSQGVLAGGSITDTQYF. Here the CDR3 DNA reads TGCGCCAGCAGCCAAGGGGTGCTAGCGGGAGGATCTATCACAGATACGCAGTATTTT.

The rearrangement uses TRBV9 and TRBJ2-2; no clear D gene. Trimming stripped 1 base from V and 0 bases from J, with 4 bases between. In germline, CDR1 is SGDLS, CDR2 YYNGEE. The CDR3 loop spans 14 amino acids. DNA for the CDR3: TGTGCCAGCAGCGTAACTTCGAACACCGGGGAGCTGTTTTTT. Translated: CASSVTSNTGELFF.

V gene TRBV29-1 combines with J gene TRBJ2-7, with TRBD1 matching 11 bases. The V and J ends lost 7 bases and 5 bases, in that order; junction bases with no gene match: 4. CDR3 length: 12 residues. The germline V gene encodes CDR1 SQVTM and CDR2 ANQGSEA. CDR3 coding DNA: TGCAGCGCCAGGACAGGGGGCAACGAGCAGTACTTC. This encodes CSARTGGNEQYF.

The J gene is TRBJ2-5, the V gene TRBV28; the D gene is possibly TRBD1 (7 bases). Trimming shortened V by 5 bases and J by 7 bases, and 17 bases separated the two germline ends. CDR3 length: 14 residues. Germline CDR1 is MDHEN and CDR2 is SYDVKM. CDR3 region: CASSSQGDGGTQYF. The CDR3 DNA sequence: TGTGCCAGCAGTAGCCAGGGGGACGGGGGGACCCAGTACTTC.

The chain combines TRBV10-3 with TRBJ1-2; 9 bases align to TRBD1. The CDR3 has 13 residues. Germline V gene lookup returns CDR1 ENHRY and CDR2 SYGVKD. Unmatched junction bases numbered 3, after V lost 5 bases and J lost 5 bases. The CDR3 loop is CAISTDRGYGYTF. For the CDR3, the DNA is TGTGCCATCAGTACCGACAGGGGGTATGGCTACACCTTC.

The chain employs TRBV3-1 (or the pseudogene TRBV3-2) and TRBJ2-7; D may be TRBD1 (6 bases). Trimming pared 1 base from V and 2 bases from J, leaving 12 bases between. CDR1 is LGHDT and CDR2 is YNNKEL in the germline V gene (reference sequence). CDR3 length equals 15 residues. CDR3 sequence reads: CASSQGTASPYEQYF. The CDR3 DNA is TGTGCCAGCAGCCAAGGGACAGCTTCTCCCTACGAGCAGTACTTC.

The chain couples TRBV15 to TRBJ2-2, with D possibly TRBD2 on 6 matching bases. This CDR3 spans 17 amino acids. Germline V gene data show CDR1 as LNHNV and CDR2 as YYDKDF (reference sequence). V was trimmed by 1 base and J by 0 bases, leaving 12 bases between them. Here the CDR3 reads CATSRGSGDANTGELFF. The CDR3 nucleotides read TGTGCCACCAGCAGAGGTAGCGGAGATGCGAACACCGGGGAGCTGTTTTTT.

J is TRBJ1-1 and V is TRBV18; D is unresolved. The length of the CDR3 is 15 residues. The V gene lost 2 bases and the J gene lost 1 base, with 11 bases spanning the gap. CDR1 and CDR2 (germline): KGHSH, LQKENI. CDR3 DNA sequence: TGTGCCAGCTCACCAACGTATCGGGAGAACACTGAAGCTTTCTTT. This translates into CASSPTYRENTEAFF.

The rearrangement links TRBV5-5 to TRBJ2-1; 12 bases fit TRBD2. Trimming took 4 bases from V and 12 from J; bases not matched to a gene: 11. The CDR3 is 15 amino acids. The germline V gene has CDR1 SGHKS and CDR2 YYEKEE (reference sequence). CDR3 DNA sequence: TGTGCCAGCAGCCCTTCGGGACTAGCGGGCCACGGGCAGTTCTTC. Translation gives CASSPSGLAGHGQFF.

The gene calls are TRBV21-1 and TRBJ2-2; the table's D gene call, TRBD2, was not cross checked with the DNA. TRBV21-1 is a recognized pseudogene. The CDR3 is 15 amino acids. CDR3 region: CASTISGRVTGELFF. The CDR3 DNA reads TGTGCCAGCACCATTAGCGGGAGAGTCACCGGGGAGCTGTTTTTT.

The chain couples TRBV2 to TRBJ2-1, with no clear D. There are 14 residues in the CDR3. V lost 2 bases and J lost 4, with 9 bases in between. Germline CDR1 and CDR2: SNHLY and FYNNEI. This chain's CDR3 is CASSELPKYNEQFF. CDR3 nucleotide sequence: TGTGCCAGCAGTGAACTACCGAAGTACAATGAGCAGTTCTTC.

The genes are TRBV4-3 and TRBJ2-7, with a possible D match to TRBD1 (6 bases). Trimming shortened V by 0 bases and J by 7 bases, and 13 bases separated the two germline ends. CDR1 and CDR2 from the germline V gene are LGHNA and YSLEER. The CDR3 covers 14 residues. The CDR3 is CASSQENRVGEQYF. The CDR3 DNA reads TGCGCCAGCAGCCAAGAGAACAGGGTCGGGGAGCAGTACTTC.

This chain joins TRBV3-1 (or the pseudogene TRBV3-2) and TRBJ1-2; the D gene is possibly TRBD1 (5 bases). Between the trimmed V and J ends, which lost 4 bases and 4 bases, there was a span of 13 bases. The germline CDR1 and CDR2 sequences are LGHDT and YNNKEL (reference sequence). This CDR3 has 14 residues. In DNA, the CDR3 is TGTGCCAGCAGCCTAAGACGGGGGAGCTATGGCTACACCTTC. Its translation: CASSLRRGSYGYTF.

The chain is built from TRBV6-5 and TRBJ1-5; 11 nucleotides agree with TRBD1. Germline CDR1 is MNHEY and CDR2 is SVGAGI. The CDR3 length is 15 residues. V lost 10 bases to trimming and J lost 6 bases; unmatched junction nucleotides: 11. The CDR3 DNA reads TGTGCCACCGCCGCTGGACAGGGGGCACTTCAGCCCCAGCATTTT. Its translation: CATAAGQGALQPQHF.